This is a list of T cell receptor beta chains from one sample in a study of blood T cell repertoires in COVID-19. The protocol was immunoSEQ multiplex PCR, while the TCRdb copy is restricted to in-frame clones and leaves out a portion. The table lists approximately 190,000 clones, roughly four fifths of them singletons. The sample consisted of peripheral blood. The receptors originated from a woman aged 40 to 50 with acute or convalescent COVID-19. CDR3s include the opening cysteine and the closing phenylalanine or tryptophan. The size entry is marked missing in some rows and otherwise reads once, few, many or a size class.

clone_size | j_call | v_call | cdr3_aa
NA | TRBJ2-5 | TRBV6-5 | CASSPSGRARETQYF
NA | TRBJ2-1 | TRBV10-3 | CAISDRSGAYNEQFF
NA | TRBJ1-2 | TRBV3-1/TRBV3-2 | CASSQYGTLGYTF
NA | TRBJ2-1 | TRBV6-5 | CASSPTSGSIREQFF
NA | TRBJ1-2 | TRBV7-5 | CVRSRRTGTGYTF
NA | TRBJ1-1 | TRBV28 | CASSSGDTEAFF
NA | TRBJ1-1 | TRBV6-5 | CASGEQADTEAFF
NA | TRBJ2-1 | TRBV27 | CASSSRTSANEQFF
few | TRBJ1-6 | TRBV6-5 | CASSYGVGQGNSPLHF
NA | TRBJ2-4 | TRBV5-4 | CASSPNDRVRSKNIQYF
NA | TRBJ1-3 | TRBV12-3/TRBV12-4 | CASSLYLGNTIYF
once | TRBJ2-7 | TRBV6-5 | CASSSGGESHEQYF
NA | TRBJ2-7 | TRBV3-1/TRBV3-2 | CASSQRGRAFYEQYF
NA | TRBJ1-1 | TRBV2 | CASRERSTEAFF
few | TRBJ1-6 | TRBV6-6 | CASSSDRVVAAPLHF
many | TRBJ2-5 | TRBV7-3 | CASSPTGLQETQYF
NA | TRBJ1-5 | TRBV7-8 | CASSPGGDSFSVQPQHF
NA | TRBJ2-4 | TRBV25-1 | CASSEGSGGIAKNIQYF
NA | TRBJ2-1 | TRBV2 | CASRRTSTYNEQFF
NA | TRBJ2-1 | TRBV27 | CASSSGIHNEQFF
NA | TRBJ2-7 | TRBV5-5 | CASSFSPGTGREQYF
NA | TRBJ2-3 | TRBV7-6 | CASSLHPGLAGGSDTQYF
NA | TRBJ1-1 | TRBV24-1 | CATRGARGNTEAFF
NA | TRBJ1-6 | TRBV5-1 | CASSPDRVNSPLHF
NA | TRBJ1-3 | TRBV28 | CATLRKFLGNTIYF
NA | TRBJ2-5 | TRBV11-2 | CASSQGLAGAQTQYF
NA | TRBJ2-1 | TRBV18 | CASSLAGQGANEQFF
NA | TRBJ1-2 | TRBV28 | CASSFTETGYYGYTF
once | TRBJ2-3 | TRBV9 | CASNSEGTDTQYF
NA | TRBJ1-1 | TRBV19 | CASQDRFEAFF
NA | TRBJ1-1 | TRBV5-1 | CASSLGQGVTEAFF
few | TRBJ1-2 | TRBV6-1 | CASSEAGLGGYTF
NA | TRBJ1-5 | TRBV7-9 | CASSPSGLSNQPQHF
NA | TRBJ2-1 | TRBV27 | CASSFLTSGRASPYNEQFF
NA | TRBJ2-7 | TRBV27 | CASRSYGQGSYEQYF
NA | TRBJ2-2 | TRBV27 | CASSLRTGGTGELFF
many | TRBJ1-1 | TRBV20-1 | CSASSGMNTEAFF
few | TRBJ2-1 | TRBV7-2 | CASSLASASLGGEQFF
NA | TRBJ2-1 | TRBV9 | CASSVQIRGEYNEQFF
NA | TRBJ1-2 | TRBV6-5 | CASSYSGQGGYGYTF
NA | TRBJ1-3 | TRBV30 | CAWQDTGGNTIYF